This is a list of T cell receptor beta chains from one sample in a study of CD8+ T cells in alopecia areata. Generated by immunoSEQ multiplex PCR, the TCRdb table keeps only in-frame clones and is missing some. The data contain 180,000 or so clones, 58% of them seen just once; the ten biggest clones take up 5.5% to 6%. Sequencing was performed on CD4+ T cells sorted from blood, taken at week 24, from a patient treated with tofacitinib. The receptors originated from a human donor with alopecia areata. Each CDR3 is given without its conserved first and last residue.

v_call: TRBV29-1
j_call: TRBJ1-6
cdr3_aa: SVMTGGNSPLH

v_call: TRBV30
j_call: TRBJ2-3
cdr3_aa: AWSAQREGRADTQY

v_call: TRBV7-2
j_call: TRBJ2-5
cdr3_aa: ASSTQPGQLH

v_call: TRBV18
j_call: TRBJ2-3
cdr3_aa: ASSPGEDTQY

v_call: TRBV27
j_call: TRBJ2-7
cdr3_aa: ASSPYSSGNSYEQY

v_call: TRBV6-5
j_call: TRBJ2-7
cdr3_aa: ASSYRRGGFYEQY

v_call: TRBV29-1
j_call: TRBJ2-1
cdr3_aa: SVEERYNEQF

v_call: TRBV7-8
j_call: TRBJ2-6
cdr3_aa: ASSWRSSGANVLT

v_call: TRBV6-6
j_call: TRBJ2-7
cdr3_aa: ASRLKEGYEQY

v_call: TRBV30
j_call: TRBJ1-4
cdr3_aa: AWTVGVTMKATNEKLF

v_call: TRBV29-1
j_call: TRBJ2-3
cdr3_aa: SDRGTSGSDTQY